Listed below are T cell receptor beta chains from one sample, sequenced in a study of PD-1 blockade in classical Hodgkin lymphoma. Only in-frame clones appear in the TCRdb table, and some are missing; sequencing was by immunoSEQ multiplex PCR. The sample lists 31,000 or so clones, about 85% seen once, with roughly 2.2% in the top ten. This material consisted of CD4+ T cells from blood, taken at baseline. The receptors derive from a human donor with classical Hodgkin lymphoma. Both conserved end residues are part of each CDR3. Fields, in order: J gene, D gene, clone size, V gene, CDR3 DNA, CDR3 protein. A D gene is named only where the DNA matches it firmly. The size of a clone is reported for some rows only, either as once, few or many, or as a class for expanded clones.

TRBJ2-7 | - | - | TRBV28 | TGTGCCAGCAGCAGGACGGTAGCCGTCTACGAGCAGTACTTC | CASSRTVAVYEQYF
TRBJ1-2 | TRBD1 | - | TRBV28 | TGTGCCAGCAGTCCGGGACAGAGAAGCTATGGCTACACCTTC | CASSPGQRSYGYTF
TRBJ1-4 | TRBD1 | - | TRBV4-2 | TGTGCCAGCAGCCGCGGGACAGGTGATGAAAAACTGTTTTTT | CASSRGTGDEKLFF
TRBJ2-2 | - | once | TRBV10-1 | TGCGCCAGCCCTTGGGTAGCTGAACTCAGCGGGGAGCTGTTTTTT | CASPWVAELSGELFF
TRBJ2-7 | - | - | TRBV13 | TGTGCCAGCAGCCCATCCCCGACGGGCTCCTACGAGCAGTACTTC | CASSPSPTGSYEQYF
TRBJ2-7 | TRBD2 | - | TRBV4-1 | TGCGCCAGCAGCCAAGTGGATTTTTTGGGCGGGGGTACCTACGAGCAGTACTTC | CASSQVDFLGGGTYEQYF
TRBJ2-1 | - | - | TRBV11-2 | TGTGCCAGCAGCCCCCAGGGAGTCGTAAATGAGCAGTTCTTC | CASSPQGVVNEQFF
TRBJ2-2 | - | - | TRBV19 | TGTGCCAGTAGTATAGCCTTTAACACCGGGGAGCTGTTTTTT | CASSIAFNTGELFF
TRBJ2-7 | TRBD2 | - | TRBV18 | TGTGCCAGCTCACCCCGGCAGGTACTAGCGGGAGGTGCCTACGAGCAGTACTTC | CASSPRQVLAGGAYEQYF
TRBJ2-1 | - | few | TRBV6-5 | TGTGCCAGCAGTTACTCGATAGGGCCTTACAATGAGCAGTTCTTC | CASSYSIGPYNEQFF
TRBJ2-5 | TRBD2 | - | TRBV18 | TGTGCCAGCTCCCACTCTCGGACTAGCGGACAAGAGACCCAGTACTTC | CASSHSRTSGQETQYF
TRBJ2-1 | TRBD2 | - | TRBV27 | TGTGCCAGCATGGGACTAGCGGGAGGAGATGAGCAGTTCTTC | CASMGLAGGDEQFF
TRBJ1-2 | TRBD1 | once | TRBV4-2 | TGTGCCAGCAGCCAAGGGACAGGAGATAACTATGGCTACACCTTC | CASSQGTGDNYGYTF
TRBJ2-7 | - | once | TRBV18 | TGTGCCAGCTCACCGCCGTCACCTCGGGAGCAGTACTTC | CASSPPSPREQYF
TRBJ2-1 | - | - | TRBV28 | TGTGCCACCGCGATCCCCAGCGGTTCCTCATACAATGAGCAGTTCTTC | CATAIPSGSSYNEQFF
TRBJ1-2 | - | few | TRBV25-1 | TGTGCCAGCAGTGAATCGTCTGTCGGAAGGAACTATGGCTACACCTTC | CASSESSVGRNYGYTF
TRBJ1-1 | TRBD1 | - | TRBV4-2 | TGTGCCAGCAGCCCGAGGGACAGGAACACTGAAGCTTTCTTT | CASSPRDRNTEAFF
TRBJ2-1 | TRBD2 | - | TRBV11-2 | TGTGCCAGCAGCTCGACTAGCTGGGCTGGGCAGTTCTTC | CASSSTSWAGQFF
TRBJ2-7 | TRBD2 | once | TRBV7-2 | TGTGCCAGCAGCTTAGCCGCTAGCGGGAGAGGCGAGCAGTACTTC | CASSLAASGRGEQYF
TRBJ1-2 | TRBD1 | few | TRBV29-1 | TGCAGCGTTGGGGACAGGAATAACTATGGCTACACCTTC | CSVGDRNNYGYTF
TRBJ1-1 | - | - | TRBV23-1 | TGCGCCAGCAGTCAATCAGATAATCAGTACGGGGGACGGACTGAAGCTTTCTTT | CASSQSDNQYGGRTEAFF